Listed below are T cell receptor beta chains from one sample, sequenced in a study of T cell repertoires in cytomegalovirus infection. TCRdb re-called the reads through MiXCR, storing one row per CDR3 protein. The top ten hold around 4.1% of the sample, which has around 300,000 distinct CDR3 sequences, around 9.5% seen once. The sample was PBMCs. The receptors originated from a human donor in good health (CMV status not recorded). Some clones in this sample may be carry-over from other donors' samples. The CDR3 runs from the conserved cysteine through the conserved F or W. A D gene is named only where the DNA matches it firmly. A clone size is listed for some rows: how often the clone was seen (once, few, many), or a class if it is expanded.

cdr3_aa: CSASTDPGNTIYF
cdr3_nt: TGCAGTGCTAGCACAGACCCTGGAAACACCATATATTTT
j_call: TRBJ1-3
clone_size: few
v_call: TRBV20-1
d_call: .
cdr3_length: 13

cdr3_aa: CASSHSGHSSYEQYF
cdr3_nt: TGTGCCAGCAGTCATTCGGGACACAGCTCCTACGAGCAGTACTTC
j_call: TRBJ2-7
clone_size: .
v_call: TRBV6-6
d_call: .
cdr3_length: 15

cdr3_aa: CASSTTRQPQHF
cdr3_nt: TGTGCCAGCAGTACGACCCGTCAGCCCCAGCATTTT
j_call: TRBJ1-5
clone_size: many
v_call: TRBV6-2/TRBV6-3
d_call: .
cdr3_length: 12

cdr3_aa: CASSLRRLDSNEQFF
cdr3_nt: TGTGCCAGCAGCTTACGTAGACTAGATTCGAATGAGCAGTTCTTC
j_call: TRBJ2-1
clone_size: many
v_call: TRBV7-2
d_call: .
cdr3_length: 15

cdr3_aa: CASSSQTVGTQYF
cdr3_nt: TGTGCCAGCAGCTCCCAGACAGTTGGGACCCAGTACTTC
j_call: TRBJ2-5
clone_size: many
v_call: TRBV7-2
d_call: .
cdr3_length: 13

cdr3_aa: CASSHGGVGINQPQHF
cdr3_nt: TGTGCCAGCAGCCACGGGGGGGTTGGGATCAATCAGCCCCAGCATTTT
j_call: TRBJ1-5
clone_size: many
v_call: TRBV7-2
d_call: .
cdr3_length: 16

cdr3_aa: CASSYPGDTQYF
cdr3_nt: TGTGCCAGCAGTTACCCGGGAGATACGCAGTATTTT
j_call: TRBJ2-3
clone_size: .
v_call: TRBV6-6
d_call: .
cdr3_length: 12

cdr3_aa: CASSLWDPRWDEQYF
cdr3_nt: TGTGCCAGCAGTTTGTGGGACCCCCGGTGGGACGAGCAGTACTTC
j_call: TRBJ2-7
clone_size: many
v_call: TRBV12-3/TRBV12-4
d_call: .
cdr3_length: 15

cdr3_aa: CASSLQKKWDEQYF
cdr3_nt: TGTGCCAGCAGCCTACAGAAGAAATGGGACGAGCAGTACTTC
j_call: TRBJ2-7
clone_size: .
v_call: TRBV4-2
d_call: .
cdr3_length: 14

cdr3_aa: CASSEAPVGQAFSQETQYF
cdr3_nt: TGTGCCAGCAGTGAAGCCCCCGTTGGACAGGCCTTTTCCCAAGAGACCCAGTACTTC
j_call: TRBJ2-5
clone_size: many
v_call: TRBV2
d_call: TRBD1
cdr3_length: 19

cdr3_aa: CASSYGQDGYGYTF
cdr3_nt: TGTGCCAGCAGTTACGGCCAGGATGGCTATGGCTACACCTTC
j_call: TRBJ1-2
clone_size: .
v_call: TRBV6-6
d_call: .
cdr3_length: 14

cdr3_aa: CASSQATLSGNTIYF
cdr3_nt: TGTGCCAGCAGCCAAGCTACTCTCTCTGGAAACACCATATATTTT
j_call: TRBJ1-3
clone_size: many
v_call: TRBV4-2
d_call: .
cdr3_length: 15

cdr3_aa: CASSSRTVHPSTDTQYF
cdr3_nt: TGTGCCAGCAGCTCCCGGACAGTCCATCCTAGCACAGATACGCAGTATTTT
j_call: TRBJ2-3
clone_size: few
v_call: TRBV7-2
d_call: .
cdr3_length: 17

cdr3_aa: CRPGLAGGSSYNEQFF
cdr3_nt: TGCAGACCGGGACTAGCGGGGGGGAGCTCCTACAATGAGCAGTTCTTC
j_call: TRBJ2-1
clone_size: .
v_call: TRBV20-1
d_call: TRBD2
cdr3_length: 16

cdr3_aa: CASRTGGGYTF
cdr3_nt: TGTGCCAGTAGAACTGGGGGCGGCTACACCTTC
j_call: TRBJ1-2
clone_size: few
v_call: TRBV2
d_call: .
cdr3_length: 11

cdr3_aa: CASSQGLAPPYNEQFF
cdr3_nt: TGTGCCAGCAGCCAAGGTCTAGCCCCCCCCTACAATGAGCAGTTCTTC
j_call: TRBJ2-1
clone_size: few
v_call: TRBV14
d_call: .
cdr3_length: 16

cdr3_aa: CASSRDFQETQYF
cdr3_nt: TGTGCCAGCAGCCGGGACTTCCAAGAGACCCAGTACTTC
j_call: TRBJ2-5
clone_size: many
v_call: TRBV7-2
d_call: .
cdr3_length: 13

cdr3_aa: CASSYGTGMTGELFF
cdr3_nt: TGTGCCAGCAGTTACGGGACAGGCATGACCGGGGAGCTGTTTTTT
j_call: TRBJ2-2
clone_size: few
v_call: TRBV6-2/TRBV6-3
d_call: TRBD1
cdr3_length: 15

cdr3_aa: CASAGRNEQYF
cdr3_nt: TGTGCCTCGGCTGGGCGGAACGAGCAGTACTTC
j_call: TRBJ2-7
clone_size: .
v_call: TRBV7-9
d_call: .
cdr3_length: 11

cdr3_aa: CASIPHPRVSYNEQFF
cdr3_nt: TGTGCCAGCATACCCCACCCCCGGGTCTCCTACAATGAGCAGTTCTTC
j_call: TRBJ2-1
clone_size: few
v_call: TRBV12-3/TRBV12-4
d_call: .
cdr3_length: 16

cdr3_aa: CASSPGLAGGSSYNEQFF
cdr3_nt: TGTGCCAGCAGCCCGGGACTAGCGGGAGGCTCTTCCTACAATGAGCAGTTCTTC
j_call: TRBJ2-1
clone_size: many
v_call: TRBV5-4
d_call: TRBD2
cdr3_length: 18

cdr3_aa: CASSPPLRVGTANPSNYGYTF
cdr3_nt: TGTGCCAGCTCACCACCGCTGCGAGTCGGGACAGCAAACCCCTCTAACTATGGCTACACCTTC
j_call: TRBJ1-2
clone_size: few
v_call: TRBV18
d_call: TRBD1
cdr3_length: 21

cdr3_aa: CASSRLELPQHF
cdr3_nt: TGTGCCAGCAGTCGCCTAGAGTTGCCCCAGCATTTT
j_call: TRBJ1-5
clone_size: few
v_call: TRBV6-2/TRBV6-3
d_call: .
cdr3_length: 12

cdr3_aa: CASTNNRATYEQYF
cdr3_nt: TGTGCCAGCACCAATAACAGGGCAACCTACGAGCAGTACTTC
j_call: TRBJ2-7
clone_size: many
v_call: TRBV7-2
d_call: .
cdr3_length: 14

cdr3_aa: CSAIKHPREQYF
cdr3_nt: TGCAGTGCTATTAAACACCCTAGGGAGCAGTACTTC
j_call: TRBJ2-7
clone_size: many
v_call: TRBV20-1
d_call: .
cdr3_length: 12

cdr3_aa: CASSTRFENTEAFF
cdr3_nt: TGTGCCAGCAGTACTCGTTTCGAGAACACTGAAGCTTTCTTT
j_call: TRBJ1-1
clone_size: few
v_call: TRBV6-5
d_call: .
cdr3_length: 14

cdr3_aa: CASRPYSVPDRVRSYNEQFF
cdr3_nt: TGTGCCAGCAGACCCTATTCAGTTCCCGACAGGGTCCGATCCTACAATGAGCAGTTCTTC
j_call: TRBJ2-1
clone_size: few
v_call: TRBV27
d_call: TRBD1
cdr3_length: 20

cdr3_aa: CASSSRGSPYGYTF
cdr3_nt: TGTGCCAGCAGCTCTCGTGGGTCCCCCTATGGCTACACCTTC
j_call: TRBJ1-2
clone_size: many
v_call: TRBV7-2
d_call: .
cdr3_length: 14

cdr3_aa: CAIRGGQSSYNEQFF
cdr3_nt: TGTGCCATCCGGGGGGGCCAGAGCTCCTACAATGAGCAGTTCTTC
j_call: TRBJ2-1
clone_size: .
v_call: TRBV28
d_call: TRBD2
cdr3_length: 15

cdr3_aa: CASSFGADYGYTF
cdr3_nt: TGTGCCAGCAGCTTCGGGGCGGACTATGGCTACACCTTC
j_call: TRBJ1-2
clone_size: .
v_call: TRBV11-2
d_call: .
cdr3_length: 13

cdr3_aa: CASSPDGLTYEQYF
cdr3_nt: TGCGCCAGCAGCCCAGACGGGTTAACCTACGAGCAGTACTTC
j_call: TRBJ2-7
clone_size: .
v_call: TRBV4-1
d_call: .
cdr3_length: 14

cdr3_aa: CASSIDSRGRVYGYTF
cdr3_nt: TGTGCCAGTAGTATAGATTCCAGGGGGCGAGTCTATGGCTACACCTTC
j_call: TRBJ1-2
clone_size: many
v_call: TRBV19
d_call: TRBD1
cdr3_length: 16

cdr3_aa: CASGTAIAGPSNEQFF
cdr3_nt: TGTGCCAGCGGGACGGCGATAGCGGGGCCGTCCAATGAGCAGTTCTTC
j_call: TRBJ2-1
clone_size: .
v_call: TRBV6-1
d_call: TRBD2
cdr3_length: 16

cdr3_aa: CASSPQGFNQPQHF
cdr3_nt: TGTGCCAGCAGTCCCCAGGGCTTCAATCAGCCCCAGCATTTT
j_call: TRBJ1-5
clone_size: .
v_call: TRBV6-5
d_call: .
cdr3_length: 14

cdr3_aa: CASRSTGTYSNQPQHF
cdr3_nt: TGTGCCAGCAGATCGACCGGGACCTATAGCAATCAGCCCCAGCATTTT
j_call: TRBJ1-5
clone_size: few
v_call: TRBV12-3/TRBV12-4
d_call: .
cdr3_length: 16

cdr3_aa: CASSFLGGAFF
cdr3_nt: TGTGCCAGCAGTTTCTTAGGGGGAGCTTTCTTT
j_call: TRBJ1-1
clone_size: many
v_call: TRBV28
d_call: .
cdr3_length: 11

cdr3_aa: CASSSPGLTNYEQYF
cdr3_nt: TGTGCCAGCAGTTCACCGGGACTAACTAACTACGAGCAGTACTTC
j_call: TRBJ2-7
clone_size: few
v_call: TRBV6-6
d_call: TRBD2
cdr3_length: 15

cdr3_aa: CASSLIPTRSYEQYF
cdr3_nt: TGTGCCAGCAGTCTCATCCCGACACGCTCCTACGAGCAGTACTTC
j_call: TRBJ2-7
clone_size: .
v_call: TRBV27
d_call: .
cdr3_length: 15

cdr3_aa: CASRSQEQGLNTEAFF
cdr3_nt: TGTGCCAGCCGTTCCCAGGAACAGGGACTGAACACTGAAGCTTTCTTT
j_call: TRBJ1-1
clone_size: many
v_call: TRBV11-2
d_call: .
cdr3_length: 16

cdr3_aa: CASSLFRQFYNSPLHF
cdr3_nt: TGTGCCAGCAGTTTATTTCGACAGTTTTATAATTCACCCCTCCACTTT
j_call: TRBJ1-6
clone_size: .
v_call: TRBV28
d_call: .
cdr3_length: 16

cdr3_aa: CASSMTETNEQFF
cdr3_nt: TGTGCCAGTAGTATGACAGAAACCAATGAGCAGTTCTTC
j_call: TRBJ2-1
clone_size: many
v_call: TRBV19
d_call: .
cdr3_length: 13

cdr3_aa: CAARGLGDPNEQFF
cdr3_nt: TGTGCCGCCAGGGGACTAGGGGATCCTAATGAGCAGTTCTTC
j_call: TRBJ2-1
clone_size: many
v_call: TRBV10-3
d_call: TRBD2
cdr3_length: 14

cdr3_aa: CASSFPGLANEQYF
cdr3_nt: TGTGCCAGCAGCTTTCCGGGACTAGCGAACGAGCAGTACTTC
j_call: TRBJ2-7
clone_size: many
v_call: TRBV5-6
d_call: TRBD2
cdr3_length: 14

cdr3_aa: CASSLGGAPRAEAFF
cdr3_nt: TGTGCCAGCAGCTTAGGAGGGGCACCCAGGGCTGAAGCTTTCTTT
j_call: TRBJ1-1
clone_size: few
v_call: TRBV7-9
d_call: .
cdr3_length: 15